The clone carrying this T cell receptor beta chain has at least ten counts. Its target is not known. V dropped 6 bases and J dropped 6 bases, with 17 bases sitting between them. The CDR3 loop spans 15 amino acids. Molecular-barcoded quantitative 5'-RACE produced these TCR beta libraries. TCRdb reprocessed the 5' RACE reads via MiXCR and lists one record per CDR3 protein. Here the sample spans about 220,000 distinct CDR3 sequences, about 6.7% being singletons. This sample was taken from a study of CD8 T cells in ankylosing spondylitis. Findings and limits, study-wide: Reported data indicate significant enrichment of disease-linked clones within matched ankylosing spondylitis synovial fluid. Blood of patients with ankylosing spondylitis appeared to be characterized by a TCR beta motif of about 8 highly homologous variants.

Material: blood, either unsorted or a sorted T cell fraction (not recorded which). The sequence derives from a male donor with ankylosing spondylitis. The V gene is TRBV12-3 or TRBV12-4, the J gene TRBJ2-2; weak D call: TRBD1 (6 bases). The CDR3 DNA is TGTGCCAGCAGCCACTCCGGACAGCAGCCCGGGGAGCTGTTTTTT. Its translation is CASSHSGQQPGELFF.